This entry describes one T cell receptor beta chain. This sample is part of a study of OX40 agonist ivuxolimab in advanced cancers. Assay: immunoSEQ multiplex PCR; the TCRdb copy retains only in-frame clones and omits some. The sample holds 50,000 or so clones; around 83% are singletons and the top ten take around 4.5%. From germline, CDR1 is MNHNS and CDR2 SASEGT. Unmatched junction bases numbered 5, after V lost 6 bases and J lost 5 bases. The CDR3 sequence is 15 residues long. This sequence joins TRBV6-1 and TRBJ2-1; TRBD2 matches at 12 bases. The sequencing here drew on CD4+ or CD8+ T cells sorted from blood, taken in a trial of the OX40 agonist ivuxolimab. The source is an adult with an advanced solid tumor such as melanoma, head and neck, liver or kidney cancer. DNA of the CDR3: TGTGCCAGCAGGAGACTAGCGGGAGTCAACAATGAGCAGTTCTTC. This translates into CASRRLAGVNNEQFF.